The present TCR beta chain was sequenced within a study of T cell responses to AZD1222 COVID-19 vaccine (dated by TCRdb to the early 2020s). Study-level background: AZD1222 recipients with second doses at about 4 weeks or about 12 weeks were pooled, because spike-specific TCR depth and breadth did not differ between schedules. TCR sequencing was performed for 230 to 250 trial participants, of whom approximately 200 were given two doses of AZD1222 and approximately 25 were given two doses of MenACWY control vaccine. Trial participants were enrolled into age subgroups of 18-55, 56-69 and 70-plus years, which contained approximately 150, 28 and 58 TCR-sequenced participants, respectively.

Turning to this clone: Its specific antigen is unknown. No base-level quality is on record; no much larger clone is a single base apart.

The paper as a whole reports these results and caveats: Conclusions about previously exposed vaccinees are limited, since just a handful of AZD1222 recipients were seropositive for SARS-CoV-2 at baseline. Participants were mostly white British and included more females than males, and it was suggested by the authors that clonal diversity may have been underestimated. Epitopes outside the regions mutated in the B.1.351 and B.1.1.7 variants were reportedly recognized by nearly half of the unique spike-specific TCRs. The vaccine-associated CD4 TCRs covered the entire spike protein, and the dominant responses fell in regions 160-218 and 743-854. In the small 56-69-year group, the increase in depth fell short of significance, most likely because of low power. After two AZD1222 doses, spike-specific TCR breadth and depth were significantly higher than at day 0 and than in MenACWY recipients. Because no day 14 peak-response samples were available, the repertoires could be characterized only after the peak T cell response.

The label giving this sample's time point can be read as: baseline before first vaccination. Vaccinee samples came from UK trials COV001 and COV002, including a single-blind randomized controlled phase 2/3 trial of AZD1222 (ChAdOx1 nCoV-19) in healthy adults. For TCRbeta chain sequencing, PBMC samples were collected from trial participants at day 0 and at day 28 after the second dose. The CDR3 regions of human TCRbeta chains were subjected to immunosequencing. The paper's data handling went like this. Repertoire TCRs were matched against a reference library of SARS-CoV-2-specific TCRs generated with the MIRA antigen-specificity platform. Breadth was defined as the fraction of unique TCRs that were SARS-CoV-2-associated. Depth was defined as the fraction of total T cells that were SARS-CoV-2-associated. Using the MIRA data, every spike-specific TCR was mapped to the spike region that the TCR reacted to and assigned to either a CD4 or a CD8 class. Log10-transformed breadth and depth values were compared by one-way ANOVA with Sidak's multiple comparisons tests. TCRdb limited this immuneACCESS table to in-frame rearrangements with V and J called. A share of clones is missing; checked studies link under half to unresolved V genes, and the rest is unexplained. That table is the source of V, J and clone size, and D and trimming were worked out from the DNA. The table for this sample lists around 170,000 clones; 91% of them were counted only once. In total, the top ten clones hold approximately 4.4% of the sample.

From the cysteine up to the phenylalanine, the CDR3 has a length of 13 residues. This entry keeps only the CDR3 DNA: 39 bases, framed from base 1. CDR1 and CDR2 were assigned from the germline V gene as SGHNT and YENEEA. V sheds 5 bases and J sheds 10 bases, leaving 15 bases between their ends. The sequence joins TRBV11-3 to TRBJ2-1; the D match is possibly TRBD1 or TRBD2, with 6 bases aligned in each. This clonotype was obtained from an adult in good health. This material consisted of peripheral blood, taken on day 0 of AZD1222 vaccination. The CDR3 protein: CASSASRGDEQFF. The DNA sequence is as follows: TGTGCCAGCAGCGCCTCGAGGGGGGACGAGCAGTTCTTC. Here the CDR3 is joined to the reference TRBV11-3 and TRBJ2-1 genes, and the full variable domain is: EAGVVQSPRYKIIEKKQPVAFWCNPISGHNTLYWYLQNLGQGPELLIRYENEEAVDDSQLPKDRFSAERLKGVDSTLKIQPAELGDSAVYLCASSASRGDEQFFGPGTRLTVL.